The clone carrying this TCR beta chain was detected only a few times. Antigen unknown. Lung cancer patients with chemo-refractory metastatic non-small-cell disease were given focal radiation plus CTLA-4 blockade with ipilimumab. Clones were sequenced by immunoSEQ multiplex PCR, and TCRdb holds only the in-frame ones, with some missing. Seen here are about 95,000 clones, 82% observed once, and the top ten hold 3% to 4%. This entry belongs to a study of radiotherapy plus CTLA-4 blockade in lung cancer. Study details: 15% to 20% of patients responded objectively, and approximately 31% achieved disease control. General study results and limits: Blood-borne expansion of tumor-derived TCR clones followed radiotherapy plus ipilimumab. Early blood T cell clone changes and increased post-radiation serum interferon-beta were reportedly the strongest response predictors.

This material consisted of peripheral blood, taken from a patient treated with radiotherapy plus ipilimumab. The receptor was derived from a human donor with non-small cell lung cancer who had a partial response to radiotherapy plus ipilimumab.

The CDR3 here is CASSLDRDRGNEQFF. DNA of the CDR3: TGTGCCAGCAGCTTAGATCGTGACAGGGGCAATGAGCAGTTCTTC. The genes are TRBV11-3 and TRBJ2-1; 8 bases map to TRBD1. The junction had 4 bases not matched to a gene; V was cut back by 0 bases and J by 6 bases. This CDR3 has 15 amino acids. Per the germline V gene, CDR1 is SGHNT and CDR2 is YENEEA.